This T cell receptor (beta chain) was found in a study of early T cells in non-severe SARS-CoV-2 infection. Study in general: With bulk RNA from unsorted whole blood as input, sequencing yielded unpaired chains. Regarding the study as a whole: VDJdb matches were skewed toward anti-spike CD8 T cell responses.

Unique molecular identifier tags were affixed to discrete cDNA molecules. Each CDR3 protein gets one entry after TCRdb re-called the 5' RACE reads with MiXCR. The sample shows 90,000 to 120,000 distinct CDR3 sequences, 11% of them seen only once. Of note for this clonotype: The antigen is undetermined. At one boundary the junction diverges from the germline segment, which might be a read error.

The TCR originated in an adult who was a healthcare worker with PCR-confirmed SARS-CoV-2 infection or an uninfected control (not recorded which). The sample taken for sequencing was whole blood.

The CDR3 here is CVSSLGDRPQETQYF. The CDR3 DNA follows: TGTGTCAGCAGCTTAGGGGACAGGCCCCAAGAGACCCAGTACTTC. The gene calls are TRBV7-3 and TRBJ2-5; the match to TRBD1 covers 8 bases. Germline CDR1 and CDR2: SGHTA and FQGTGA. The CDR3 totals 15 residues. The variable domain in full, completed from reference TRBV7-3 and TRBJ2-5, reads GAGVSQTPSNKVTEKGKYVELRCDPISGHTALYWYRQSLGQGPEFLIYFQGTGAADDSGLPNDRFFAVRPEGSVSTLKIQRTERGDSAVYLCVSSLGDRPQETQYFGPGTRLLVL.